Below, 22 T cell receptor beta chains from the same sample are listed, as sequenced in a study of memory CD4+ T cells and cytomegalovirus serostatus. Single viable CD3+CD4+CD8-CD45RO+ cells were sorted as the memory CD4+ T cells. Repertoires were generated with immunoSEQ multiplex PCR, while TCRdb's copy carries only in-frame clones and drops some. The table lists approximately 26,000 clones, about 81% of them singletons, with under 0.85% in the top ten. Material: memory CD4+ T cells from blood. The receptors stem from an adult in good health and CMV-seronegative.

The CDR3, as DNA: TGCAGCGTTGATGCCCAGGGATACTATGGCTACACCTTC. Translated: CSVDAQGYYGYTF. The rearrangement links TRBV29-1 to TRBJ1-2, with D possibly TRBD1 on 5 matching bases. The CDR3 loop spans 13 amino acids. The germline V gene encodes CDR1 SQVTM and CDR2 ANQGSEA. V dropped 3 bases and J dropped 3 bases, with 11 bases sitting between them.

This chain joins TRBV5-5 and TRBJ2-2; D unclear. Trimming removed 0 bases at V and 1 base at J, with 4 bases between. The CDR3 runs to 14 residues. Looked up from germline, CDR1 is SGHKS and CDR2 is YYEKEE (reference sequence). As DNA, the CDR3 is TGTGCCAGCAGCTTGGAGTGGAACACCGGGGAGCTGTTTTTT. Its protein is CASSLEWNTGELFF. The full variable domain, in which reference TRBV5-5 and TRBJ2-2 provide the parts outside the CDR3, is DAGVTQSPTHLIKTRGQQVTLRCSPISGHKSVSWYQQVLGQGPQFIFQYYEKEERGRGNFPDRFSARQFPNYSSELNVNALLLGDSALYLCASSLEWNTGELFFGEGSRLTVL.

The chain uses TRBV14 and TRBJ2-5; D might be TRBD1 (7 bases). CDR3 size: 15 residues. V gave up 4 bases and J gave up 4 bases, with 16 bases separating them. CDR1 SGHDN and CDR2 FVKESK come from the germline V gene. Here the CDR3 DNA reads TGTGCCAGCAGCCCCTTAACAGGGGAGGTAGAGACCCAGTACTTC. It translates to CASSPLTGEVETQYF. Full variable domain (remainder filled in from reference TRBV14 and TRBJ2-5): EAGVTQFPSHSVIEKGQTVTLRCDPISGHDNLYWYRRVMGKEIKFLLHFVKESKQDESGMPNNRFLAERTGGTYSTLKVQPAELEDSGVYFCASSPLTGEVETQYFGPGTRLLVL.

This clone was observed a single time. The V and J genes are TRBV29-1 and TRBJ2-1; unclear D gene. Trimming left V 3 bases short and J 12 bases short, with 6 bases between. Germline CDR1 SQVTM, CDR2 ANQGSEA. This CDR3 contains 9 residues. Here the CDR3 DNA reads TGCAGCGTTGAGACATTGCAGTTCTTC. Protein product: CSVETLQFF.

CDR3 bases: TGTGCCAGCAGCTGGGGTCCCGGGGGCACTGAAGCTTTCTTT. Its translation: CASSWGPGGTEAFF. The gene calls are TRBV5-6 and TRBJ1-1; possible D gene TRBD1, 5 bases. Germline loops: CDR1 SGHDT, CDR2 YYEEEE. V lost 3 bases and J lost 4, with 13 bases in between. CDR3 size: 14 residues.

The chain recombines TRBV19 with TRBJ2-3, with D tentatively TRBD2 (5 bases). Germline assignment: CDR1 LNHDA and CDR2 SQIVND (reference sequence). Trimming took off 8 bases at V and 7 bases at J, with 19 bases between the two ends. CDR3 length: 14 amino acids. CDR3 DNA sequence: TGTGCCAGTGAAGACATTACCCGGGGAAATACGCAGTATTTT. Encoded protein: CASEDITRGNTQYF.

This rearrangement joins TRBV7-8 to TRBJ1-2; no definite D call. The CDR3 runs 19 residues. Trimming took off 5 bases at V and 0 bases at J, with 25 bases between the two ends. Germline-derived CDR1 and CDR2 are SGHVS and FQNEAQ. This chain's CDR3 is CASSPLRLGSTEANYGYTF. The CDR3 DNA follows: TGTGCCAGCAGCCCGCTACGTCTGGGTAGTACCGAGGCTAACTATGGCTACACCTTC.

The rearrangement joins TRBV19 to TRBJ2-7; 7 bases are shared with TRBD1. The ends lost 5 bases at V and 0 bases at J; junction bases unmatched: 7. The CDR3 has 15 amino acids. Germline assignment: CDR1 LNHDA and CDR2 SQIVND (reference sequence). The CDR3 spells CASSSGTASSYEQYF. CDR3 sequence (DNA): TGTGCCAGTAGTTCCGGGACAGCTTCCTCCTACGAGCAGTACTTC.

The rearrangement joins TRBV7-9 to TRBJ2-7; D unresolved. Looked up from germline, CDR1 is SEHNR and CDR2 is FQNEAQ (reference sequence). V shed 2 bases and J shed 0 bases, with 2 bases lying between them. The CDR3 extends over 12 amino acids. The CDR3 region has the DNA TGTGCCAGCAGCTTAACCTCCTACGAGCAGTACTTC. This encodes CASSLTSYEQYF.

This clone came up once. The V gene is TRBV13, the J gene TRBJ1-2; D not certain. The CDR3 length is 12 residues. Germline CDR1 and CDR2: PRHDT and FYEKMQ (reference sequence). The V end lost 5 bases, the J end lost 2 bases, and 6 bases lay between the germline ends. CDR3: CASSLVNYGYTF. CDR3 in DNA: TGTGCCAGCAGCCTGGTGAACTATGGCTACACCTTC.

This clone was picked up a small number of times. The V gene is TRBV2, the J gene TRBJ2-3; 8 positions match TRBD2. V dropped 10 bases and J dropped 6; count of bases not matched to a gene: 6. Germline V gene sequence: CDR1 SNHLY, CDR2 FYNNEI. The CDR3 runs to 12 residues. CDR3 region: CATRGALDTQYF. The DNA for the CDR3 is TGTGCCACGCGGGGGGCCCTTGATACGCAGTATTTT.

The rearrangement links TRBV27 to TRBJ1-6; 9 bases match TRBD1. This CDR3 is built from 15 residues. The junction had 9 bases not matched to a gene; V was cut back by 5 bases and J by 10 bases. Germline V CDR1 and CDR2: MNHEY, SMNVEV (reference sequence). CDR3 region: CASSPRTGEGSPLHF. The CDR3 region has the DNA TGTGCCAGCAGTCCAAGGACAGGGGAGGGATCACCCCTCCACTTT.

V is TRBV27 and J is TRBJ1-1; maybe TRBD1 (5 bases). Germline-derived CDR1 and CDR2 are MNHEY and SMNVEV (reference sequence). Trimming took 4 bases from V and 5 from J, leaving 14 bases between them. The CDR3 runs 14 residues. CDR3 in amino acids: CASSSGAGSTEAFF. The CDR3 nucleotides read TGTGCCAGCAGTTCCGGGGCAGGTTCTACTGAAGCTTTCTTT.

The chain employs TRBV30 and TRBJ2-2; 8 bases are a match to TRBD1. V lost 4 bases, J lost 6 bases, and 22 bases stayed unmatched. This CDR3 is built from 19 residues. Germline CDR1 GTSNPN, CDR2 SVGIG (reference sequence). CDR3 in amino acids: CAWKGSGTGRSGRPGELFF. In nucleotides, the CDR3 is TGTGCCTGGAAGGGTTCCGGGACAGGACGCTCGGGAAGACCCGGGGAGCTGTTTTTT. The full variable domain, its missing parts supplied by reference TRBV30 and TRBJ2-2, is SQTIHQWPATLVQPVGSPLSLECTVEGTSNPNLYWYRQAAGRGLQLLFYSVGIGQISSEVPQNLSASRPQDRQFILSSKKLLLSDSGFYLCAWKGSGTGRSGRPGELFFGEGSRLTVL.

The chain joins TRBV7-9 to TRBJ1-2, with 7 positions matching TRBD1. Trimming removed 3 bases from V and 4 bases from J; junction bases left unmatched: 5. This CDR3 is 14 amino acids long. CDR1 is SEHNR and CDR2 is FQNEAQ in the germline V gene (reference sequence). CDR3 bases: TGTGCCAGCAGCTTGGGACAGACCTCCTATGGCTACACCTTC. Translating it yields CASSLGQTSYGYTF.

The V and J genes are TRBV7-9 and TRBJ2-3, with a weak D call TRBD1 (6 bases). This CDR3 is built from 15 residues. Germline values: CDR1 SEHNR, CDR2 FQNEAQ (reference sequence). V lost 1 base, J lost 3 bases, and 11 bases lay in between. DNA for the CDR3: TGTGCCAGCAGCTTAGTAACAGGGATGACAGATACGCAGTATTTT. This codes for CASSLVTGMTDTQYF.

The chain joins TRBV29-1 to TRBJ2-7, with 7 positions matching TRBD1. Germline V gives CDR1 SQVTM, CDR2 ANQGSEA. Trimming at V came to 2 bases and at J to 8 bases, leaving 12 bases not matched to a gene. This CDR3 has 14 residues. CDR3 loop: CSVELQRDSFKQYF. The CDR3 coding sequence is TGCAGCGTTGAACTCCAAAGGGACAGCTTTAAGCAGTACTTC.

The V and J genes are TRBV6-1 and TRBJ1-2; D gene ambiguous. Germline CDR1 reads MNHNS; CDR2 reads SASEGT. The CDR3 totals 12 residues. With 6 bases removed from V and 6 bases from J, the gap between germline ends came to 11 bases. As DNA, the CDR3 is TGTGCCAGCAGCGTGGACTTAAATGGCTACACCTTC. Protein product: CASSVDLNGYTF.

This clone was seen once. CDR3 sequence: CASRMGQPNTEAFF. The DNA for the CDR3 is TGTGCCAGCAGAATGGGACAGCCAAACACTGAAGCTTTCTTT. V usage is TRBV2 and J usage is TRBJ1-1; 7 positions agree with TRBD1. The germline V gene encodes CDR1 SNHLY and CDR2 FYNNEI. Trimming at V came to 6 bases and at J to 2 bases, leaving 6 bases not matched to a gene. The CDR3 covers 14 residues.

The genes are TRBV6-5 and TRBJ2-7, with D unclear. The V end was cut by 4 bases, the J end by 4 bases, with 20 bases between. The CDR3 has 16 residues. Germline CDR1 and CDR2: MNHEY and SVGAGI. In DNA, the CDR3 is TGTGCCAGCAGTTTATGGCGCCCGGGTTCCCCGTACGAGCAGTACTTC. It yields the protein CASSLWRPGSPYEQYF.

The chain has TRBV19 and TRBJ1-5, with D tentatively TRBD1 (5 bases). Deletions cut 3 bases from V and 7 bases from J, with 10 bases between. Germline-derived CDR1 and CDR2 are LNHDA and SQIVND (reference sequence). The CDR3 consists of 13 residues. The CDR3 sequence is CASSMAGQQPQHF. As DNA, the CDR3 is TGTGCCAGTAGTATGGCGGGGCAACAGCCCCAGCATTTT.

This clone occurred once. This sequence joins TRBV5-1 and TRBJ2-7; TRBD1 aligns across 7 bases. The length of the CDR3 is 15 residues. Germline V gives CDR1 SGHRS, CDR2 YFSETQ. Trimming took 2 bases from V and 4 from J; bases not matched to a gene: 9. This chain's CDR3 is CASSFGAGGQYEQYF. CDR3 bases: TGCGCCAGCAGCTTTGGGGCAGGGGGTCAGTACGAGCAGTACTTC.